The next 24 T cell receptor beta chains were all read from a single sample in a study of long-term antiretroviral therapy in people with HIV. Samples were assayed with immunoSEQ v3.0 at survey level. This table comes from immunoSEQ multiplex PCR, and its TCRdb copy is limited to in-frame clones, with some not included. The sample yields roughly 38,000 clones, approximately 85% seen once. Sequences were derived from unsorted PBMCs, sampled 0.3 years after starting antiretroviral therapy. These TCRs come from a man aged 18 to 29 with HIV.

This chain joins TRBV10-3 and TRBJ2-5; the D gene could be TRBD1 or TRBD2 (6 bases each). Trimming stripped 6 bases from V and 5 bases from J, with 16 bases between. From germline, CDR1 is ENHRY and CDR2 SYGVKD. This CDR3 region has 14 residues. CDR3 nucleotides: TGTGCCATCAGGGAACAGGGTAGCGGCGAGACCCAGTACTTC. This codes for CAIREQGSGETQYF.

This chain links TRBV30 with TRBJ1-2; D might be TRBD1 (5 bases). CDR1 is GTSNPN and CDR2 is SVGIG in the germline V gene (reference sequence). V lost 0 bases and J 13 bases, leaving 12 bases between the germline ends. This CDR3 has 11 amino acids. DNA for the CDR3: TGTGCCTGGAGTGTAGGGGCAGAAAGCACCTTC. The encoded protein is CAWSVGAESTF. Full variable domain (missing parts from reference TRBV30 and TRBJ1-2): SQTIHQWPATLVQPVGSPLSLECTVEGTSNPNLYWYRQAAGRGLQLLFYSVGIGQISSEVPQNLSASRPQDRQFILSSKKLLLSDSGFYLCAWSVGAESTFGSGTRLTVV.

This chain connects TRBV5-1 to TRBJ2-2; 9 positions match TRBD1. The CDR3 runs to 17 residues. Trimming cost V 3 bases and J 6 bases; bases outside gene matches: 12. Germline lookup yields CDR1 SGHRS and CDR2 YFSETQ. In nucleotides, the CDR3 is TGCGCCAGCAGCTGGCAGCCGGGACAGGGAGGATCCGGGGAGCTGTTTTTT. Translation gives CASSWQPGQGGSGELFF.

CDR3 in amino acids: CASSESMVAGVPYNEQFF. CDR3 DNA: TGCGCCAGCAGTGAGTCAATGGTAGCGGGGGTCCCCTACAATGAGCAGTTCTTC. This sequence joins TRBV10-1 and TRBJ2-1; TRBD2 matches at 9 bases. The CDR3 sequence is 18 residues long. Trimming cost V 0 bases and J 2 bases; bases outside gene matches: 8. Germline loops: CDR1 WNHNN, CDR2 SYGVQD (reference sequence).

The V and J genes are TRBV4-2 and TRBJ2-7; D is unclear. CDR1 and CDR2 from the germline V gene are LGHNA and YNFKEQ. The CDR3 is 16 residues long. The V gene lost 0 bases and the J gene lost 1 base, with 13 bases spanning the gap. CDR3 region: CASSQEISLRSYEQYF. The CDR3 region has the DNA TGTGCCAGCAGCCAAGAGATATCTTTGAGGTCCTACGAGCAGTACTTC.

This clone came up a few times. The chain joins TRBV4-1 to TRBJ1-4; D gene ambiguous. This CDR3 spans 16 amino acids. Trimming left V 1 base short and J 1 base short, with 10 bases between. The germline CDR1 and CDR2 sequences are MGHRA and YSYEKL. The CDR3 loop is CASSQGQHQTNEKLFF. CDR3 sequence (DNA): TGCGCCAGCAGCCAAGGTCAGCACCAAACTAATGAAAAACTGTTTTTT.

V usage is TRBV14 and J usage is TRBJ2-1; D call uncertain. The CDR3 has 14 residues. Trimming removed 3 bases from V and 7 bases from J, with 13 bases in between. The germline gives CDR1 SGHDN, CDR2 FVKESK. The CDR3 region is CASSQVGNRNEQFF. The CDR3, as DNA: TGTGCCAGCAGCCAGGTGGGGAATAGGAATGAGCAGTTCTTC. Looking up the rest from reference TRBV14 and TRBJ2-1 gives the full variable domain: EAGVTQFPSHSVIEKGQTVTLRCDPISGHDNLYWYRRVMGKEIKFLLHFVKESKQDESGMPNNRFLAERTGGTYSTLKVQPAELEDSGVYFCASSQVGNRNEQFFGPGTRLTVL.

This clone was counted a few times. V and J are TRBV7-9 and TRBJ1-1; D ambiguous. The germline CDR1 and CDR2 sequences are SEHNR and FQNEAQ (reference sequence). The germline V and J ends were trimmed by 3 bases and 0 bases, with 8 bases remaining between them. The CDR3 extends over 14 amino acids. In DNA, the CDR3 is TGTGCCAGCAGCTTTTGGGAGATGAACACTGAAGCTTTCTTT. It codes for CASSFWEMNTEAFF.

The chain recombines TRBV15 with TRBJ2-3; 9 bases agree with TRBD1. V lost 1 base and J lost 4; bases outside the gene matches: 6. CDR3 length: 16 residues. CDR1 is LNHNV and CDR2 is YYDKDF in the germline V gene (reference sequence). For the CDR3, the DNA is TGTGCCACCAGCAGAGGCGGGGACAGGGTTCCAGATACGCAGTATTTT. Amino acid sequence: CATSRGGDRVPDTQYF.

The CDR3 DNA reads TGTGCCTATTCCGGGCCCTATGGCTACACCTTC. Amino acid sequence: CAYSGPYGYTF. The chain joins TRBV30 to TRBJ1-2; D not certain. V shed 7 bases and J shed 4 bases, with 10 bases lying between them. Germline CDR1 reads GTSNPN; CDR2 reads SVGIG (reference sequence). This CDR3 is 11 amino acids long.

The gene calls are TRBV7-8 and TRBJ2-2; no firm D call. The germline CDR1 and CDR2 sequences are SGHVS and FQNEAQ. V was cut by 5 bases and J by 6 bases, with 7 bases left in between. The CDR3 runs to 12 residues. The CDR3 nucleotides read TGTGCCAGCAGCAGGCTAGCCGGGGAGCTGTTTTTT. This gives the protein CASSRLAGELFF.

The chain has TRBV25-1 and TRBJ2-7; 7 bases are shared with TRBD1. The CDR3 runs to 14 residues. J was trimmed by 0 bases and V by 2 bases; bases with no gene match: 1. The germline CDR1 and CDR2 sequences are MGHDK and SYGVNS. CDR3 region: CASSEDRASYEQYF. As DNA, the CDR3 is TGTGCCAGCAGTGAAGACAGGGCCTCCTACGAGCAGTACTTC.

This sequence joins TRBV7-2 and TRBJ1-1; a possible D gene is TRBD1 (6 bases). CDR3 length: 14 residues. Germline CDR1 SGHTA, CDR2 FQGNSA. V was trimmed by 5 bases and J by 4 bases, leaving 14 bases between them. The CDR3 DNA reads as TGTGCCAGCAGCCCAGGGGATGAAGGCACTGAAGCTTTCTTT. Amino acid sequence: CASSPGDEGTEAFF. The complete variable domain, with remaining parts taken from reference TRBV7-2 and TRBJ1-1, reads GAGVSQSPSNKVTEKGKDVELRCDPISGHTALYWYRQSLGQGLEFLIYFQGNSAPDKSGLPSDRFSAERTGGSVSTLTIQRTQQEDSAVYLCASSPGDEGTEAFFGQGTRLTVV.

In this sample, this clone turned up once. The rearrangement joins TRBV28 to TRBJ1-2, with D tentatively TRBD1 (6 bases). The CDR3 loop spans 14 amino acids. The V and J ends lost 5 bases and 7 bases respectively, with 17 bases between them. Germline-derived CDR1 and CDR2 are MDHEN and SYDVKM. CDR3 in amino acids: CASSPPGAYGGYTF. Written as DNA, the CDR3 is TGTGCCAGCAGTCCACCAGGGGCCTATGGTGGCTACACCTTC.

The rearrangement joins TRBV7-3 to TRBJ2-5, with a weak D call TRBD2 (5 bases). V lost 5 bases and J 1 base, leaving 11 bases between the germline ends. This CDR3 has 14 residues. Germline lookup yields CDR1 SGHTA and CDR2 FQGTGA. The CDR3: CASSQYGVQETQYF. The CDR3, as DNA: TGTGCCAGCAGCCAGTACGGGGTCCAAGAGACCCAGTACTTC. Looking up the rest from reference TRBV7-3 and TRBJ2-5 gives the full variable domain: GAGVSQTPSNKVTEKGKYVELRCDPISGHTALYWYRQSLGQGPEFLIYFQGTGAADDSGLPNDRFFAVRPEGSVSTLKIQRTERGDSAVYLCASSQYGVQETQYFGPGTRLLVL.

V gene TRBV5-4 combines with J gene TRBJ2-4, with TRBD2 matching over 7 bases. CDR3 length: 14 amino acids. The germline V gene has CDR1 SGHNT and CDR2 YYREEE (reference sequence). The junction had 6 bases not matched to a gene; V was cut back by 2 bases and J by 7 bases. The CDR3 protein is CASSFPGTKNIQYF. CDR3 bases: TGTGCCAGCAGCTTCCCCGGGACTAAGAACATTCAGTACTTC.

This clone was found once. The chain links TRBV9 to TRBJ2-4, with D maybe TRBD2 (5 bases). The length of the CDR3 is 15 residues. Trimming pared 4 bases from V and 8 bases from J, leaving 19 bases between. Germline V gene lookup returns CDR1 SGDLS and CDR2 YYNGEE. CDR3 sequence (DNA): TGTGCCAGCAGCCCTCAGACCTCACGGGGATACATTCAGTACTTC. Protein product: CASSPQTSRGYIQYF.

DNA of the CDR3: TGTGCCTGGAGTCCCTCCGGGACTAGGGGTACGCAGTATTTT. Its protein is CAWSPSGTRGTQYF. The chain recombines TRBV30 with TRBJ2-3; TRBD2 agrees at 8 bases. CDR1 and CDR2 from the germline V gene are GTSNPN and SVGIG (reference sequence). This CDR3 comprises 14 residues. The V gene end was trimmed by 2 bases and the J gene end by 8 bases; junction bases not matched to a gene: 9.

This chain links TRBV6-1 with TRBJ1-5, with a weak D call TRBD1 (6 bases). Germline V gene lookup returns CDR1 MNHNS and CDR2 SASEGT. V shed 3 bases and J shed 6 bases, with 9 bases lying between them. The CDR3 sequence is 13 residues long. CDR3: CASSDRGGQPQHF. For the CDR3, the DNA is TGTGCCAGCAGTGATAGGGGGGGTCAGCCCCAGCATTTT.

CDR3 coding DNA: TGTGCCAGCAGCTTATTCGTGGTGATGGGCACAGATACGCAGTATTTT. It is translated as CASSLFVVMGTDTQYF. The V and J genes are TRBV7-2 and TRBJ2-3, with D hard to call. This CDR3 has 16 residues. CDR1 and CDR2 (germline): SGHTA, FQGNSA. With 2 bases removed from V and 1 base from J, the gap between germline ends came to 13 bases. The full variable domain, in which reference TRBV7-2 and TRBJ2-3 provide the parts outside the CDR3, is GAGVSQSPSNKVTEKGKDVELRCDPISGHTALYWYRQSLGQGLEFLIYFQGNSAPDKSGLPSDRFSAERTGGSVSTLTIQRTQQEDSAVYLCASSLFVVMGTDTQYFGPGTRLTVL.

The chain couples TRBV7-9 to TRBJ2-7, with D possibly TRBD1 on 6 matching bases. The CDR3 has 15 amino acids. Trimming cost V 4 bases and J 6 bases, with 19 bases left between them. Germline CDR1 and CDR2: SEHNR and FQNEAQ (reference sequence). The CDR3 DNA follows: TGTGCCAGCAGCTGGAACACCGGGACACCACTCGAGCAGTACTTC. As protein: CASSWNTGTPLEQYF.

The chain combines TRBV10-3 with TRBJ2-5; weak D call: TRBD2 (5 bases). Trimming removed 4 bases from V and 1 base from J, with 16 bases in between. The CDR3 loop spans 16 amino acids. CDR1 is ENHRY and CDR2 is SYGVKD in the germline V gene. The CDR3 nucleotides read TGTGCCATCAGTGGGGGTACTAGTGTGGCCCAAGAGACCCAGTACTTC. Its translation is CAISGGTSVAQETQYF.

The table lists this clone with a count of one. CDR3 nucleotides: TGTGCCAGCAGCGTAGAGGGGACAGGGGGCGGCGAAGCTTTCTTT. Encoded protein: CASSVEGTGGGEAFF. The rearrangement uses TRBV9 and TRBJ1-1; 12 bases agree with TRBD1. Germline CDR1 is SGDLS and CDR2 is YYNGEE. CDR3 length: 15 amino acids. V was clipped by 0 bases and J by 8 bases; unmatched bases: 5.

This clone appeared a few times. This chain joins TRBV7-9 and TRBJ2-7, with D possibly being TRBD1 (5 bases). Germline V lookup: CDR1 SEHNR, CDR2 FQNEAQ (reference sequence). The CDR3 has 12 residues. V was clipped by 5 bases and J by 7 bases, with 12 bases between them. The CDR3 loop reads CASSNSGNEQYF. CDR3 bases: TGTGCCAGCAGCAACTCAGGGAATGAGCAGTACTTC.